One and the same sample provided the 20 T cell receptor beta chains below, sequenced in a study of blood T cell repertoires in COVID-19 (dated by TCRdb to between 2020 and 2021). The library was generated by the immunoSEQ multiplex PCR assay. TCRdb holds this immuneACCESS table with in-frame rearrangements only. Some clones are missing; in checked studies, unresolved V genes explain under half, and the rest has no known cause. Recorded for this sample are 140,000 or so clones; roughly 84% of them occurred a single time. Around 9% of the sample rests with the top ten. Sequenced material: peripheral blood. The receptor set was obtained from a man aged 25 to 45 with COVID-19, enrolled during active disease.

The chain combines TRBV11-3 with TRBJ2-7, with D possibly matching TRBD1 (5 bases). This CDR3 contains 14 residues. The V gene's germline CDR1 is SGHNT and CDR2 YENEEA. Between the trimmed V and J ends, which lost 5 bases and 3 bases, there was a span of 14 bases. Here the CDR3 DNA reads TGTGCCAGCAGCCCCACCCGAACAGGCTACGAGCAGTACTTC. It codes for CASSPTRTGYEQYF.

This clone showed up just once. The CDR3 spells CASSRTSGGYEQYF. Written as DNA, the CDR3 is TGTGCCAGCAGCCGGACTAGCGGGGGCTACGAGCAGTACTTC. The chain employs TRBV6-2 or TRBV6-3 and TRBJ2-7; 13 nucleotides agree with TRBD2. The J segment lost 3 bases and the V segment lost 6 bases, leaving 2 bases of the junction unmatched. The CDR3 runs 14 residues. In germline, CDR1 is MNHEY, CDR2 SVGEGT.

The chain is built from TRBV11-2 and TRBJ2-5, with TRBD2 matching over 9 bases. V lost 4 bases, J lost 3 bases, and 3 bases stayed unmatched. CDR3 length: 14 residues. CDR1 is SGHAT and CDR2 is FQNNGV in the germline V gene. This CDR3 reads CASSSRLAEETQYF. In DNA form, the CDR3 reads TGTGCCAGCAGCTCGAGACTAGCGGAAGAGACCCAGTACTTC.

In its sample, this clone was seen a few times. This rearrangement joins TRBV4-1 to TRBJ2-1, with TRBD2 identical over 10 bases. The J segment lost 2 bases and the V segment lost 4 bases, leaving 2 bases of the junction unmatched. The CDR3 covers 15 residues. Germline CDR1 MGHRA, CDR2 YSYEKL. The DNA for the CDR3 is TGCGCCAGCAGCCTAACTAGCGGGGCCTACAATGAGCAGTTCTTC. Protein sequence: CASSLTSGAYNEQFF.

The rearrangement joins TRBV28 to TRBJ1-5; D possibly corresponds to TRBD1 (5 bases). Germline V gene data show CDR1 as MDHEN and CDR2 as SYDVKM. V was shortened by 6 bases and J by 4 bases, with 10 bases between the two germline ends. The CDR3 has 13 amino acids. The CDR3 DNA follows: TGTGCCAGCAGGTCCCCAGGGAATCAGCCCCAGCATTTT. It codes for CASRSPGNQPQHF.

The genes are TRBV28 and TRBJ2-1, with 9 bases aligning to TRBD2. Germline CDR1 is MDHEN and CDR2 is SYDVKM. This CDR3 has 17 residues. J was trimmed by 8 bases and V by 2 bases; bases with no gene match: 13. The CDR3, as DNA: TGTGCCAGCAGTTTACTACTCAATAGCGGGAGTCGAGATGAGCAGTTCTTC. Its protein is CASSLLLNSGSRDEQFF.

The rearrangement uses TRBV19 and TRBJ2-4; TRBD2 might be the D (6 bases). The V end was cut by 8 bases, the J end by 0 bases, with 23 bases between. This CDR3 region has 18 residues. Germline CDR1 reads LNHDA; CDR2 reads SQIVND (reference sequence). The CDR3 loop reads CASGGRPFQRVAKNIQYF. The DNA for the CDR3 is TGTGCCAGTGGAGGGCGACCGTTCCAGAGAGTAGCCAAAAACATTCAGTACTTC.

This clone was detected only once. V usage is TRBV27 and J usage is TRBJ2-7, with TRBD2 as a possible D gene (6 bases). The CDR3 has 14 residues. V dropped 6 bases and J dropped 3 bases, with 15 bases sitting between them. CDR1 and CDR2 from the germline V gene are MNHEY and SMNVEV (reference sequence). CDR3 coding DNA: TGTGCCAGCAGCCCGACTAGGATTTTCTACGAGCAGTACTTC. Translated: CASSPTRIFYEQYF.

This clone was observed a handful of times. The V call is TRBV6-4, the J call TRBJ2-7, with a possible D match to TRBD1 (5 bases). The CDR3 loop spans 15 amino acids. Trimming stripped 6 bases from V and 8 bases from J, with 23 bases between. CDR1 is MRHNA and CDR2 is SNTAGT in the germline V gene. Here the CDR3 reads CASRIGLNRSRKQYF. In nucleotides, the CDR3 is TGTGCCAGCAGAATCGGGTTGAACAGGTCTAGAAAGCAGTACTTC.

The chain is built from TRBV6-2 or TRBV6-3 and TRBJ2-3, with 9 nucleotides matching TRBD2. The germline V gene encodes CDR1 MNHEY and CDR2 SVGEGT. The V and J ends lost 2 bases and 6 bases, in that order; junction bases with no gene match: 6. The CDR3 totals 15 residues. The DNA of the CDR3 is TGTGCCAGCAGTTACATTTTCCTAGCGGGGGATACGCAGTATTTT. Its translation is CASSYIFLAGDTQYF.

The J gene is TRBJ2-3, the V gene TRBV28; D is possibly TRBD2 (7 bases). CDR3 size: 15 residues. Germline CDR1 MDHEN, CDR2 SYDVKM. V dropped 3 bases and J dropped 3 bases, with 13 bases sitting between them. The CDR3 reads CASSLGGAETDTQYF. CDR3 coding DNA: TGTGCCAGCAGTTTGGGGGGGGCGGAGACAGATACGCAGTATTTT.

This chain uses TRBV3-1 (or the pseudogene TRBV3-2) with TRBJ1-2; possible D gene TRBD1, 6 bases. Germline values: CDR1 LGHDT, CDR2 YNNKEL (reference sequence). CDR3 length equals 14 residues. With 0 bases removed from V and 8 bases from J, the gap between germline ends came to 13 bases. This chain's CDR3 is CASSQDLGGRGYTF. DNA for the CDR3: TGTGCCAGCAGCCAAGACCTCGGGGGGCGCGGCTACACCTTC.

The gene calls are TRBV5-1 and TRBJ2-3, with D tentatively TRBD1 (6 bases). In germline, CDR1 is SGHRS, CDR2 YFSETQ. The CDR3 has 15 residues. V lost 0 bases, J lost 5 bases, and 13 bases lay in between. The CDR3 nucleotides read TGCGCCAGCAGCTTGGTAGTATCAGGGGTAGATACGCAGTATTTT. It codes for CASSLVVSGVDTQYF. The full variable domain, in which reference TRBV5-1 and TRBJ2-3 provide the parts outside the CDR3, is KAGVTQTPRYLIKTRGQQVTLSCSPISGHRSVSWYQQTPGQGLQFLFEYFSETQRNKGNFPGRFSGRQFSNSRSEMNVSTLELGDSALYLCASSLVVSGVDTQYFGPGTRLTVL.

This chain connects TRBV7-9 to TRBJ1-2; 8 nucleotides match TRBD1. The CDR3 extends over 16 amino acids. CDR1 SEHNR and CDR2 FQNEAQ come from the germline V gene (reference sequence). V shed 1 base and J 1 base; nucleotides not matched to a gene: 5. The DNA of the CDR3 is TGTGCCAGCAGCTTAGTTGCAGGGGGCCTTAACTATGGCTACACCTTC. Translation: CASSLVAGGLNYGYTF.

V gene TRBV27 combines with J gene TRBJ1-1; 7 bases line up with TRBD1. This CDR3 has 13 amino acids. Trimming at V came to 6 bases and at J to 10 bases, leaving 11 bases not matched to a gene. CDR1 MNHEY and CDR2 SMNVEV come from the germline V gene (reference sequence). CDR3 loop: CASSTLKGARAFF. CDR3 nucleotides: TGTGCCAGCAGCACACTAAAGGGGGCGCGAGCTTTCTTT.

CDR3 loop: CASSFAPSGGRVGDTQYF. The CDR3 coding sequence is TGTGCCAGCAGTTTCGCCCCGAGCGGCGGGAGGGTGGGGGATACGCAGTATTTT. The chain combines TRBV27 with TRBJ2-3; TRBD2 matches 9 bases. The CDR3 is 18 residues long. Germline V gives CDR1 MNHEY, CDR2 SMNVEV (reference sequence). Trimming cost V 3 bases and J 6 bases; bases outside gene matches: 16.

The chain carries TRBV27 and TRBJ1-6, with unresolved D. This CDR3 is built from 13 residues. The V end lost 4 bases, the J end lost 7 bases, and 8 bases lay between the germline ends. Looked up from germline, CDR1 is MNHEY and CDR2 is SMNVEV (reference sequence). Here the CDR3 DNA reads TGTGCCAGCAGTTCTGTCGTGAATTCACCCCTCCACTTT. This codes for CASSSVVNSPLHF.

This chain joins TRBV6-5 and TRBJ2-7; 8 bases align to TRBD2. This CDR3 has 16 amino acids. Germline V gene sequence: CDR1 MNHEY, CDR2 SVGAGI. V lost 2 bases and J lost 2; bases outside the gene matches: 8. For the CDR3, the DNA is TGTGCCAGCAGTTACGCGAGCGGGAGAAGGGCCTACGAGCAGTACTTC. Protein product: CASSYASGRRAYEQYF.

This chain uses TRBV2 with TRBJ2-7; no clear D. Germline V lookup: CDR1 SNHLY, CDR2 FYNNEI. The ends were cut back, 4 bases at V and 9 bases at J, with 10 bases in the middle. This CDR3 is 11 amino acids long. CDR3 nucleotide sequence: TGTGCCAGCAGTGCCCCCAACGGGCAGTACTTC. This translates into CASSAPNGQYF.

V is TRBV15 and J is TRBJ2-7, with a tentative D call TRBD1 (5 bases). There are 18 residues in the CDR3. V lost 0 bases to trimming and J lost 6 bases, with 24 bases between them. Per the germline V gene, CDR1 is LNHNV and CDR2 is YYDKDF (reference sequence). The CDR3 DNA reads as TGTGCCACCAGCAGAGATTCCAATACAGGAACGGGTGTTCGCGAGCAGTACTTC. It yields the protein CATSRDSNTGTGVREQYF. Looking up the rest from reference TRBV15 and TRBJ2-7 gives the full variable domain: DAMVIQNPRYQVTQFGKPVTLSCSQTLNHNVMYWYQQKSSQAPKLLFHYYDKDFNNEADTPDNFQSRRPNTSFCFLDIRSPGLGDTAMYLCATSRDSNTGTGVREQYFGPGTRLTVT.